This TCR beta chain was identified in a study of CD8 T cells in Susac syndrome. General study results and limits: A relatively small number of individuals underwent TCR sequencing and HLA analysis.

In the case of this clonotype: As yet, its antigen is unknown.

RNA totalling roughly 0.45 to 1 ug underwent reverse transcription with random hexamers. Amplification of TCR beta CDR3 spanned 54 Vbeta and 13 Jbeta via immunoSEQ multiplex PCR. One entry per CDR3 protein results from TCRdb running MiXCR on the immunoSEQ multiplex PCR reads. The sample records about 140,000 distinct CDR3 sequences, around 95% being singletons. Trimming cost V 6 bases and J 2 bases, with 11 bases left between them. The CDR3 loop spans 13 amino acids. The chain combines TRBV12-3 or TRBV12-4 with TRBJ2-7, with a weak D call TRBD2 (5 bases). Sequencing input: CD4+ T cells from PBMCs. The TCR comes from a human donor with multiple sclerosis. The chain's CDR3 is CASRFSGTYEQYF. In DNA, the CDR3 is TGTGCCAGCAGGTTCAGCGGCACCTACGAGCAGTACTTC.